The rows below give T cell receptor beta chains drawn from one sample of a study of blood T cells in healthy people across ages. MiXCR was run by TCRdb on the 5' RACE reads, yielding one entry per CDR3 protein. The sample records over 1,500,000 distinct CDR3 sequences, roughly two fifths being singletons. Sequencing input: blood. These receptors were taken from a human donor in good health. The CDR3 runs from the conserved cysteine through the conserved F or W. The D gene is left open where the match is weak. Clone sizes are given selectively: once, few, many, or a class where the clone is expanded.

j_call: TRBJ1-4
clone_size: .
d_call: .
v_call: TRBV29-1
cdr3_nt: TGCAGCGTTCCGAACAGGGACTCAACTAATGAAAAACGGTTTTTT
cdr3_aa: CSVPNRDSTNEKRFF

j_call: TRBJ2-1
clone_size: .
d_call: TRBD2
v_call: TRBV7-3
cdr3_nt: TGTGCCAGCAGCCTCACCCCCGGGACTAGCGGGGGAAAAACCTACAATGAGCAGTTCTTC
cdr3_aa: CASSLTPGTSGGKTYNEQFF

j_call: TRBJ2-3
clone_size: .
d_call: .
v_call: TRBV7-9
cdr3_nt: TGTGCCAGCAGCCCCGGGGTCATCGAGCAGTATTTT
cdr3_aa: CASSPGVIEQYF

j_call: TRBJ2-7
clone_size: .
d_call: .
v_call: TRBV5-1
cdr3_nt: TGCGCCAGCAGCTTGGCACAGCGGGCGGACTCCTACGAGCAGTACTTC
cdr3_aa: CASSLAQRADSYEQYF

j_call: TRBJ2-3
clone_size: .
d_call: .
v_call: TRBV25-1
cdr3_nt: TGTGCCAGCAGTGATCATACGACAGATACGCAGTATTTT
cdr3_aa: CASSDHTTDTQYF

j_call: TRBJ2-5
clone_size: few
d_call: TRBD2
v_call: TRBV12-3/TRBV12-4
cdr3_nt: TGTGCCAGCCGCCGAAGTCCGGGGGGGAACGATATGTACCAAGAGACCCAGTACTTC
cdr3_aa: CASRRSPGGNDMYQETQYF

j_call: TRBJ2-5
clone_size: few
d_call: .
v_call: TRBV2
cdr3_nt: TGTGCCAGCACTCCACTAGCTGGATCCCAAGAGACCCAGTACTTC
cdr3_aa: CASTPLAGSQETQYF

j_call: TRBJ2-5
clone_size: .
d_call: TRBD2
v_call: TRBV6-6
cdr3_nt: TGTGCCAGCAGTTACTCTGGGAAACGGGGGGACCAAGAGACCCAGTACTTC
cdr3_aa: CASSYSGKRGDQETQYF

j_call: TRBJ1-2
clone_size: .
d_call: .
v_call: TRBV11-3
cdr3_nt: TGTGCCAGCAGCTCCGATCCGGACATCTATGGCTACACCTTC
cdr3_aa: CASSSDPDIYGYTF

j_call: TRBJ2-7
clone_size: .
d_call: TRBD1
v_call: TRBV6-2/TRBV6-3
cdr3_nt: TGTGCCAGCAGTTACTTCCCCGGGACAGGCCCCTACGAGCAGTACTTC
cdr3_aa: CASSYFPGTGPYEQYF

j_call: TRBJ2-3
clone_size: few
d_call: TRBD2
v_call: TRBV20-1
cdr3_nt: TGCAGTGCTAGGACCCTTCGGGGGGGTTATTCAGATACGCAGTATTTT
cdr3_aa: CSARTLRGGYSDTQYF

j_call: TRBJ2-4
clone_size: .
d_call: TRBD1
v_call: TRBV20-1
cdr3_nt: TGCAGTGCTGGACAGGGGGTTAGGAACATTCAGTACTTC
cdr3_aa: CSAGQGVRNIQYF

j_call: TRBJ2-1
clone_size: few
d_call: TRBD1
v_call: TRBV9
cdr3_nt: TGTGCCAGCAGCGTAGAGGGGGCCGGCTACAATGAGCAGTTCTTC
cdr3_aa: CASSVEGAGYNEQFF

j_call: TRBJ1-1
clone_size: .
d_call: .
v_call: TRBV12-3/TRBV12-4
cdr3_nt: TGTGCCAGCACCCCGAGGGGGGGCGGCACTGAAGCTTTCTTT
cdr3_aa: CASTPRGGGTEAFF

j_call: TRBJ1-3
clone_size: .
d_call: .
v_call: TRBV9
cdr3_nt: TGTGCCAGCAGCTCGCGGCTACGTGGAAACACCATATATTTT
cdr3_aa: CASSSRLRGNTIYF

j_call: TRBJ1-2
clone_size: .
d_call: .
v_call: TRBV12-3/TRBV12-4
cdr3_nt: TGTGCCAGCAGTTTCGCACGCGGTATCTATGGCTACACCTTC
cdr3_aa: CASSFARGIYGYTF

j_call: TRBJ2-4
clone_size: few
d_call: .
v_call: TRBV5-1
cdr3_nt: TGCGCCAGCAGCTTTGAGGGGCGAGGAGACATTCAGTACTTC
cdr3_aa: CASSFEGRGDIQYF

j_call: TRBJ2-5
clone_size: .
d_call: TRBD2
v_call: TRBV7-2
cdr3_nt: TGTGCCAGCAGCTTAGAGACTAGCGGGGGAGCCCAGTACTTC
cdr3_aa: CASSLETSGGAQYF

j_call: TRBJ2-3
clone_size: .
d_call: .
v_call: TRBV2
cdr3_nt: TGTGCCAGCAGTGAACGCAGCGCCCACACAGATACGCAGTATTTT
cdr3_aa: CASSERSAHTDTQYF

j_call: TRBJ2-1
clone_size: .
d_call: TRBD1
v_call: TRBV29-1
cdr3_nt: TGCAGCGTTGACCTAGGGGGCGGGCAGTTCTTC
cdr3_aa: CSVDLGGGQFF

j_call: TRBJ2-2
clone_size: .
d_call: .
v_call: TRBV5-1
cdr3_nt: TGCGCCGGCAGACTTGATGCGAACACCGGGGAGCTGTTTTTT
cdr3_aa: CAGRLDANTGELFF

j_call: TRBJ2-5
clone_size: .
d_call: TRBD2
v_call: TRBV20-1
cdr3_nt: TGCAGTGCTACCCGATGGTCCACTTCTAGCGGGGTTGGTGAGACCCAGTACTTC
cdr3_aa: CSATRWSTSSGVGETQYF

j_call: TRBJ2-1
clone_size: .
d_call: .
v_call: TRBV2
cdr3_nt: TGTGCCAGCAGTTCTTGGGTCACCCGGGAGCAGTTCTTC
cdr3_aa: CASSSWVTREQFF

j_call: TRBJ2-7
clone_size: few
d_call: .
v_call: TRBV6-1
cdr3_nt: TGTGCCAGCAGCCAGACTCCAGAGGGCGAGCAGTACTTC
cdr3_aa: CASSQTPEGEQYF

j_call: TRBJ2-3
clone_size: .
d_call: TRBD1
v_call: TRBV4-1
cdr3_nt: TGCGCCAGCAGCGCGTGGGGACAGGGTCCCACAGATACGCAGTATTTT
cdr3_aa: CASSAWGQGPTDTQYF

j_call: TRBJ2-5
clone_size: .
d_call: .
v_call: TRBV4-1
cdr3_nt: TGCGCCAGCAGCCAAGAAGGGACGATTTCCCAAGAGACCCAGTACTTC
cdr3_aa: CASSQEGTISQETQYF

j_call: TRBJ2-3
clone_size: few
d_call: TRBD2
v_call: TRBV7-2
cdr3_nt: TGTGCCAGCAGCATAGCGGGGCGGGATACGCAGTATTTT
cdr3_aa: CASSIAGRDTQYF

j_call: TRBJ2-7
clone_size: few
d_call: TRBD1
v_call: TRBV20-1
cdr3_nt: TGCAGTGCTAGGACGGGACAGTTCTACGAGCAGTACTTC
cdr3_aa: CSARTGQFYEQYF

j_call: TRBJ2-7
clone_size: few
d_call: .
v_call: TRBV29-1
cdr3_nt: TGCAGCGTTGATCTGTTGGGGAACGAGCAGTACTTC
cdr3_aa: CSVDLLGNEQYF

j_call: TRBJ1-6
clone_size: few
d_call: .
v_call: TRBV6-1
cdr3_nt: TGTGCCAGCAGTGGAAACCCTTCACCCCTCCACTTT
cdr3_aa: CASSGNPSPLHF

j_call: TRBJ1-6
clone_size: few
d_call: .
v_call: TRBV5-6
cdr3_nt: TGTGCCAGCAGCTCCGGGACTTTAGGTTCACCCCTCCACTTT
cdr3_aa: CASSSGTLGSPLHF

j_call: TRBJ2-7
clone_size: few
d_call: .
v_call: TRBV12-5
cdr3_nt: TGTGCTAGTGGTCCGGTGGGAGGTTGGTACGAGCAGTACTTC
cdr3_aa: CASGPVGGWYEQYF

j_call: TRBJ2-7
clone_size: .
d_call: TRBD1
v_call: TRBV28
cdr3_nt: TGTGCCTCTCAAGGGGACAGGGGTGTCGAGCAGTACTTC
cdr3_aa: CASQGDRGVEQYF

j_call: TRBJ1-5
clone_size: .
d_call: .
v_call: TRBV9
cdr3_nt: TGTGCCGGGGGTAGGGCGGGGGTGCCGTATCAGCCCCAGCATTTT
cdr3_aa: CAGGRAGVPYQPQHF

j_call: TRBJ1-2
clone_size: few
d_call: TRBD1
v_call: TRBV2
cdr3_nt: TGTGCCAGCAGTCGCGAGGGACAGGGTGATGGCTACACCTTC
cdr3_aa: CASSREGQGDGYTF

j_call: TRBJ2-3
clone_size: few
d_call: .
v_call: TRBV12-3/TRBV12-4
cdr3_nt: TGTGCCAGCAGTTTAGAGGGGCCTACGCAGTATTTT
cdr3_aa: CASSLEGPTQYF

j_call: TRBJ2-7
clone_size: .
d_call: .
v_call: TRBV20-1
cdr3_nt: TGCAGTGCTAGAGATACAGAGGGAAACTCCTACGAGCAGTACTTC
cdr3_aa: CSARDTEGNSYEQYF

j_call: TRBJ2-5
clone_size: few
d_call: .
v_call: TRBV18
cdr3_nt: TGTGCCAGCTCACATCCGGCGGAGACCCAGTACTTC
cdr3_aa: CASSHPAETQYF

j_call: TRBJ2-1
clone_size: .
d_call: .
v_call: TRBV14
cdr3_nt: TGTGCCAGCAGCCAAGATTTTGAGGGCAATGAGCAGTTCTTC
cdr3_aa: CASSQDFEGNEQFF

j_call: TRBJ2-7
clone_size: .
d_call: .
v_call: TRBV29-1
cdr3_nt: TGCAGCGTTAGGGAGGGGACAGGAGCCTACGAGCAGTACTTC
cdr3_aa: CSVREGTGAYEQYF

j_call: TRBJ2-1
clone_size: .
d_call: .
v_call: TRBV7-2
cdr3_nt: TGTGCCAGCAGCTTAGAAGGACGGGGCTACAATGAGCAGTTCTTC
cdr3_aa: CASSLEGRGYNEQFF

j_call: TRBJ1-4
clone_size: .
d_call: .
v_call: TRBV7-2
cdr3_nt: TGTGCCAGCAGCCTTCAGGGGCCAACTAATGAAAAACTGTTTTTT
cdr3_aa: CASSLQGPTNEKLFF

j_call: TRBJ1-5
clone_size: few
d_call: .
v_call: TRBV6-6
cdr3_nt: TGTGCCAGCAGTTACTGGGCAGGCAATCAGCCCCAGCATTTT
cdr3_aa: CASSYWAGNQPQHF

j_call: TRBJ2-1
clone_size: .
d_call: TRBD2
v_call: TRBV11-1
cdr3_nt: TGTGCCAGCGGACGGACTAGCGGGCCCAGCTCCTACAATGAGCAGTTCTTC
cdr3_aa: CASGRTSGPSSYNEQFF

j_call: TRBJ1-1
clone_size: .
d_call: .
v_call: TRBV29-1
cdr3_nt: TGCAGCACTGGGCCCCGCCTAAGGGGGACTGAAGCTTTCTTT
cdr3_aa: CSTGPRLRGTEAFF

j_call: TRBJ2-1
clone_size: .
d_call: TRBD2
v_call: TRBV25-1
cdr3_nt: TGTGCCAGCAGTGCCCGAGTAGCGGGGGGTTGCAATGAGCAGTTCTTC
cdr3_aa: CASSARVAGGCNEQFF

j_call: TRBJ2-5
clone_size: few
d_call: TRBD2
v_call: TRBV5-1
cdr3_nt: TGCGCCAGCAGCTTCCGACTAGCGGGGGGTATGGAAGAGACCCAGTACTTC
cdr3_aa: CASSFRLAGGMEETQYF

j_call: TRBJ2-7
clone_size: .
d_call: .
v_call: TRBV6-1
cdr3_nt: TGTGCCAGCACCTGGTCGAAGGGCCCCTACGAGCAGTACTTC
cdr3_aa: CASTWSKGPYEQYF

j_call: TRBJ2-3
clone_size: few
d_call: TRBD2
v_call: TRBV7-2
cdr3_nt: TGTGCCAGCAGCTTAGCGCGTCCTAGCGGGGGGCGTAGCACAGATACGCAGTATTTT
cdr3_aa: CASSLARPSGGRSTDTQYF

j_call: TRBJ2-2
clone_size: once
d_call: .
v_call: TRBV7-2
cdr3_nt: TGTGCCATTCAGCGGTACACCGGGGAGCTGTTTTTT
cdr3_aa: CAIQRYTGELFF

j_call: TRBJ1-4
clone_size: few
d_call: .
v_call: TRBV12-3/TRBV12-4
cdr3_nt: TGTGCCAGCAGTTATTACCGGGACCTCAAAGGGGGTGAAAAACTGTTTTTT
cdr3_aa: CASSYYRDLKGGEKLFF

j_call: TRBJ2-5
clone_size: .
d_call: .
v_call: TRBV7-2
cdr3_nt: TGTGCCTGCAGCTTCAGCGGACAGCACCAAGAGACCCAGTACTTC
cdr3_aa: CACSFSGQHQETQYF

j_call: TRBJ1-4
clone_size: once
d_call: TRBD1
v_call: TRBV7-2
cdr3_nt: TGTGTCAGCAGCTTAGGGGGCTTGTTTGAAAAACTGTTTTTT
cdr3_aa: CVSSLGGLFEKLFF